The rows below give T cell receptor beta chains drawn from one sample of a study of blood T cell repertoires in COVID-19. Clones were sequenced by immunoSEQ multiplex PCR, and TCRdb holds only the in-frame ones, with some missing. The sample holds approximately 200,000 clones, roughly 85% seen once. Sequencing was carried out using peripheral blood. The receptor source for this set is a human donor with active or convalescent COVID-19. The donor label of this sample is uncertain. The conserved cysteine and the conserved F or W are not part of the CDR3 here.

V gene,J gene,CDR3 protein
TRBV5-1,TRBJ1-1,ASSLVGGGRHTEAF
TRBV5-6,TRBJ1-2,ASSLGQGKRGYT
TRBV4-1,TRBJ1-4,ASSSGTGDEKLF
TRBV28,TRBJ2-7,ASSLTSGGAYEQY
TRBV28,TRBJ1-2,ALTDNNYGYT
TRBV2,TRBJ2-5,ASSGRHGSAQETQY
TRBV7-6,TRBJ2-3,ASSLGGRGTDTQY
TRBV2,TRBJ2-5,ASSLWAGGQGTQY
TRBV7-2,TRBJ1-4,ASSLGQGKGKLF
TRBV9,TRBJ2-2,ASSPGNTGELF
TRBV4-3,TRBJ1-2,ASSQRDNHLSGYT
TRBV21-1,TRBJ2-7,ASSKWLLKIYEQY
TRBV28,TRBJ2-7,AGSSGGASSYEQY
TRBV7-3,TRBJ1-1,ASSPAGIRGEAF
TRBV11-3,TRBJ2-5,ASSGQVQETQY
TRBV4-1,TRBJ2-7,ASSPTGESYEQY
TRBV7-9,TRBJ2-2,ASSFSGGPGGTGELF
TRBV19,TRBJ1-3,ASGRRGTSGNTIY
TRBV5-6,TRBJ2-7,ASNTGQANSYEQY
TRBV5-1,TRBJ1-3,ASSSQGFGDTIY
TRBV6-5,TRBJ2-3,ASTDRRFGADTQY
TRBV11-2,TRBJ1-1,ASSLMKHTEAF
TRBV28,TRBJ2-2,ASSYREPNTGELF
TRBV11-3,TRBJ2-1,ASSSRQGASPNEQF
TRBV11-2,TRBJ1-6,ASRTGGGSPLH
TRBV10-3,TRBJ1-2,AISTGESGYT
TRBV29-1,TRBJ2-3,SVEDQRLRSTDTQY
TRBV19,TRBJ1-2,ASSRGQGGGYT
TRBV19,TRBJ2-2,ASSMGALFTGELF